The 27 T cell receptor beta chains reported below all come from one sample, sequenced in a study of cytomegalovirus exposure and HLA in healthy donors. Researchers ran the PCR with 60 Vbeta and 13 Jbeta primers. The assay was immunoSEQ multiplex PCR, and TCRdb's table has in-frame clones only and misses some. The profile shows fewer than 90,000 clones, over 75% of them singletons. Sequencing was done on a sample of PBMCs. These receptors were collected from a human donor in good health.

This chain connects TRBV5-1 to TRBJ2-2; 7 bases match TRBD1. The germline V gene encodes CDR1 SGHRS and CDR2 YFSETQ. V gave up 3 bases and J gave up 1 base; unmatched junction bases: 3. The CDR3 length is 15 residues. As DNA, the CDR3 is TGCGCCAGCAGCTGGGACAGAGTGAACACCGGGGAGCTGTTTTTT. Its protein product is CASSWDRVNTGELFF.

The chain uses TRBV6-5 and TRBJ2-7; 8 positions agree with TRBD1. Trimming took 6 bases from V and 4 from J; bases not matched to a gene: 8. Germline-derived CDR1 and CDR2 are MNHEY and SVGAGI. The CDR3 is 14 residues long. The DNA of the CDR3 is TGTGCCAGCAGATCTCCACAGGGGGGATACGAGCAGTACTTC. Protein: CASRSPQGGYEQYF.

The genes are TRBV5-4 and TRBJ1-2; D gene unclear. Trimming removed 5 bases from V and 6 bases from J, with 17 bases in between. Germline V CDR1 and CDR2: SGHNT, YYREEE (reference sequence). The CDR3 is made up of 14 amino acids. The DNA of the CDR3 is TGTGCCAGCAGTCGCACCCAGGTGGCGAATGGCTACACCTTC. Translation gives CASSRTQVANGYTF.

This clone appeared a single time. Mismatch with germline at one junction end may stem from a read error. J is TRBJ1-2 and V is TRBV6-6; D remains ambiguous. This CDR3 is built from 15 residues. Germline V CDR1 and CDR2: MNHNY, SVGAGI (reference sequence). The chain's CDR3 is CASSYSNRVDPLFAF. Here the CDR3 DNA reads TGTGCCAGCAGTTACTCGAACCGGGTCGATCCCCTCTTCGCCTTC.

The chain couples TRBV6-1 to TRBJ1-5, with TRBD1 as a possible D gene (5 bases). Between the trimmed V and J ends, which lost 5 bases and 7 bases, there was a span of 12 bases. CDR1 and CDR2 from the germline V gene are MNHNS and SASEGT. CDR3 length: 13 amino acids. CDR3 bases: TGTGCCAGCAGTCAGGGAAGGGTACAGCCCCAGCATTTT. Translating gives CASSQGRVQPQHF.

V usage is TRBV19 and J usage is TRBJ2-3; the match to TRBD2 covers 13 bases. Germline trimming cut 6 bases from V and 5 bases from J; bases unmatched to any gene: 8. Germline V gene sequence: CDR1 LNHDA, CDR2 SQIVND (reference sequence). This CDR3 spans 16 amino acids. DNA of the CDR3: TGTGCCAGTAGAGATAGGACTAGCGGGGGAGTAGATACGCAGTATTTT. It specifies CASRDRTSGGVDTQYF.

The chain joins TRBV6-5 to TRBJ1-2; TRBD1 agrees at 10 bases. Germline values: CDR1 MNHEY, CDR2 SVGAGI. The J segment lost 4 bases and the V segment lost 4 bases, leaving 3 bases of the junction unmatched. This CDR3 comprises 14 residues. The CDR3 bases are TGTGCCAGCAGTTCGACAGGGGGCGGCTATGGCTACACCTTC. Translated: CASSSTGGGYGYTF.

This clone was found once. The rearrangement links TRBV28 to TRBJ2-7, with 12 bases identical to TRBD1. The CDR3 spans 16 residues. The V and J ends lost 5 bases and 5 bases, in that order; junction bases with no gene match: 10. Germline values: CDR1 MDHEN, CDR2 SYDVKM. The CDR3 nucleotides read TGTGCCAGCAGTCCCATAGGGACAGGGGGCGACCACGAGCAGTACTTC. It translates to CASSPIGTGGDHEQYF.

The chain combines TRBV4-1 with TRBJ2-1; D is perhaps TRBD2 (7 bases). Looked up from germline, CDR1 is MGHRA and CDR2 is YSYEKL. The length of the CDR3 is 16 residues. V lost 2 bases and J 5 bases, leaving 16 bases between the germline ends. As DNA, the CDR3 is TGCGCCAGCAGCCAATCCGGCGGGGGCCAGCACAATGAGCAGTTCTTC. Protein product: CASSQSGGGQHNEQFF.

J is TRBJ1-2 and V is TRBV6-5; 7 bases map to TRBD1. Trimming took 7 bases from V and 2 from J; bases not matched to a gene: 4. This CDR3 comprises 13 residues. Germline values: CDR1 MNHEY, CDR2 SVGAGI. The DNA for the CDR3 is TGTGCCAGCACCGGACAGGTGAACTATGGCTACACCTTC. Its translation is CASTGQVNYGYTF.

The rearrangement joins TRBV5-4 to TRBJ2-2; 9 nucleotides line up with TRBD2. Trimming at V came to 4 bases and at J to 7 bases, leaving 11 bases not matched to a gene. The CDR3 extends over 16 amino acids. Germline V lookup: CDR1 SGHNT, CDR2 YYREEE (reference sequence). The CDR3 DNA reads TGTGCCAGCAGCCCCGTGCGGGGGGGCCAAAGCGGGGAGCTGTTTTTT. Translation: CASSPVRGGQSGELFF. The full variable domain, with the rest looked up from reference TRBV5-4 and TRBJ2-2, is ETGVTQSPTHLIKTRGQQVTLRCSSQSGHNTVSWYQQALGQGPQFIFQYYREEENGRGNFPPRFSGLQFPNYSSELNVNALELDDSALYLCASSPVRGGQSGELFFGEGSRLTVL.

Only one count was recorded for this clone. A junction boundary mismatches the germline segment, possibly from a read error. J is TRBJ2-6 and V is TRBV7-3; maybe TRBD2 (7 bases). Germline V CDR1 and CDR2: SGHTA, FQGTGA. The CDR3 totals 16 residues. CDR3 nucleotides: TGTGCCAGCAGCTTACTAGGGGGGGCTGGGGCCAACGTCCTGCCTTTC. Its translation: CASSLLGGAGANVLPF.

The rearrangement links TRBV18 to TRBJ1-2, with 12 bases fitting TRBD1. The CDR3 runs 16 residues. Trimming at V came to 2 bases and at J to 4 bases, leaving 5 bases not matched to a gene. Germline V gene data show CDR1 as KGHSH and CDR2 as LQKENI. CDR3 sequence (DNA): TGTGCCAGCTCACCATCCGGGACAGGGGGCCCCTATGGCTACACCTTC. Translated: CASSPSGTGGPYGYTF.

The chain is built from TRBV2 and TRBJ1-2, with 8 bases aligning to TRBD1. After removal of 5 bases from V and 7 bases from J, the junction contained 6 bases not matched to a gene. This CDR3 contains 13 residues. Germline V lookup: CDR1 SNHLY, CDR2 FYNNEI. CDR3 in amino acids: CASSPDRGGGYTF. The CDR3 region has the DNA TGTGCCAGCAGTCCTGACAGGGGCGGTGGCTACACCTTC.

The chain links TRBV21-1 to TRBJ1-5; the table's D gene call, TRBD1, was not cross checked with the DNA. TRBV21-1 is deemed a pseudogene. This CDR3 region has 17 residues. The CDR3, as DNA: TGTGCCAGCAGCAAAAGCCCCGGGACAGTTGCCCCCAAGCCCCAGCATTTT. Residues: CASSKSPGTVAPKPQHF.

V gene TRBV6-4 combines with J gene TRBJ1-1; D gene uncertain. The germline gives CDR1 MRHNA, CDR2 SNTAGT. V dropped 4 bases and J dropped 0 bases, with 12 bases sitting between them. CDR3 length: 15 residues. The CDR3 reads CASSVVASLNTEAFF. DNA for the CDR3: TGTGCCAGCAGTGTTGTGGCCTCCCTGAACACTGAAGCTTTCTTT.

Here the CDR3 reads CASSSRTGGEQYF. CDR3 coding DNA: TGTGCCAGCTCATCACGGACAGGGGGCGAGCAGTACTTC. The chain recombines TRBV18 with TRBJ2-7, with TRBD1 identical over 10 bases. The CDR3 is 13 residues long. V trimming: 5 bases; J trimming: 6 bases; junction bases outside the gene matches: 4. Per germline, CDR1 KGHSH and CDR2 LQKENI.

In regard to this clone: Its ends do not fully match the called genes, so a read error is possible. The chain couples TRBV7-9 to TRBJ2-5; no definite D call. The CDR3 contains 12 residues. CDR1 is SEHNR, CDR2 FQNEAQ, per germline (reference sequence). The CDR3 protein is CSSSITDGTQYF. The CDR3 region has the DNA TGTTCCAGCAGCATCACAGACGGGACCCAGTACTTC.

The rearrangement joins TRBV25-1 to TRBJ2-7; D remains unclear. Germline V gives CDR1 MGHDK, CDR2 SYGVNS. This CDR3 contains 13 residues. V gave up 7 bases and J gave up 1 base, with 11 bases separating them. CDR3 DNA sequence: TGTGCCAGCAAAGGTACAGAGTCCTACGAGCAGTACTTC. It is translated as CASKGTESYEQYF.

CDR3 amino acids: CASSPGQLFGNTIYF. The DNA for the CDR3 is TGTGCCAGCAGCCCCGGACAGTTGTTCGGAAACACCATATATTTT. V and J are TRBV6-5 and TRBJ1-3, with D tentatively TRBD1 (6 bases). CDR1 and CDR2 from the germline V gene are MNHEY and SVGAGI. The CDR3 has 15 amino acids. Trimming cost V 6 bases and J 4 bases, with 16 bases left between them.

This chain connects TRBV7-8 to TRBJ2-2; 7 positions agree with TRBD1. The ends lost 4 bases at V and 7 bases at J; junction bases unmatched: 6. Looked up from germline, CDR1 is SGHVS and CDR2 is FQNEAQ. The CDR3 contains 14 residues. The CDR3 DNA reads TGTGCCAGCAGCTGGACAGGCGCCGGCGGGGAGCTGTTTTTT. Translation gives CASSWTGAGGELFF.

This chain links TRBV2 with TRBJ2-4; 13 bases are a match to TRBD2. CDR3 length: 14 residues. V gave up 10 bases and J gave up 7 bases; unmatched junction bases: 7. Germline lookup yields CDR1 SNHLY and CDR2 FYNNEI. The CDR3 nucleotides read TGTGCCACGTCGGGGACTAGCGGGGATAACATTCAGTACTTC. It yields the protein CATSGTSGDNIQYF.

In its sample, this clone was seen a few times. The rearrangement uses TRBV18 and TRBJ2-5; tentative D call: TRBD2 (6 bases). The CDR3 contains 18 residues. With 3 bases removed from V and 0 bases from J, the gap between germline ends came to 20 bases. From germline, CDR1 is KGHSH and CDR2 LQKENI. The CDR3 here is CASSPGGPGTSYQETQYF. Here the CDR3 DNA reads TGTGCCAGCTCACCGGGGGGTCCCGGCACATCGTACCAAGAGACCCAGTACTTC.

The chain joins TRBV14 to TRBJ1-6; no clear D gene. Per germline, CDR1 SGHDN and CDR2 FVKESK. Trimming stripped 4 bases from V and 7 bases from J, with 14 bases between. This CDR3 spans 15 amino acids. CDR3 bases: TGTGCCAGCAGCCTTTTCGAGTCGCGGAATTCACCCCTCCACTTT. Its translation: CASSLFESRNSPLHF.

Concerning this clone: At one end the junction does not follow the germline gene, possibly because of a read error. The chain carries TRBV18 and TRBJ1-2; D remains ambiguous. CDR1 is KGHSH, CDR2 LQKENI, per germline. The CDR3 consists of 14 residues. CDR3 amino acids: CASTTGITNYGYPF. The CDR3 nucleotides read TGTGCCAGCACCACGGGAATTACTAACTATGGCTACCCCTTC. Full variable domain (remainder filled in from reference TRBV18 and TRBJ1-2): NAGVMQNPRHLVRRRGQEARLRCSPMKGHSHVYWYRQLPEEGLKFMVYLQKENIIDESGMPKERFSAEFPKEGPSILRIQQVVRGDSAAYFCASTTGITNYGYPFGSGTRLTVV.

This sequence joins TRBV29-1 and TRBJ1-3; D uncertain. The germline V gene encodes CDR1 SQVTM and CDR2 ANQGSEA. V lost 6 bases and J 3 bases, leaving 9 bases between the germline ends. The CDR3 loop spans 12 amino acids. The CDR3, as DNA: TGCAGCGTCAGACTGGTTGGAAACACCATATATTTT. It specifies CSVRLVGNTIYF.

The V call is TRBV5-1, the J call TRBJ2-7; a possible D gene is TRBD2 (5 bases). Per the germline V gene, CDR1 is SGHRS and CDR2 is YFSETQ. CDR3 length: 13 amino acids. V gave up 0 bases and J gave up 6 bases, with 10 bases separating them. CDR3 nucleotide sequence: TGCGCCAGCAGCTTGGGAGCGGCGTCCGAGCAGTACTTC. The encoded protein is CASSLGAASEQYF.